This TCR beta chain was documented in a study of T cell responses to AZD1222 COVID-19 vaccine. In its sample, this clone was seen once. The antigen is unknown. Repertoires were generated with immunoSEQ multiplex PCR, while TCRdb's copy carries only in-frame clones and drops some. The sample lists about 130,000 clones, around 94% occurring once. CDR3 length equals 14 residues. J was trimmed by 2 bases and V by 2 bases; bases with no gene match: 2. Germline assignment: CDR1 ENHRY and CDR2 SYGVKD. General study results and limits: Repertoires were obtained solely post-peak T cell response. Seropositivity was recorded at baseline in only a handful of AZD1222 recipients. At 160-218 and 743-854, vaccine-associated CD4 TCRs were dominant, and they spanned spike. Reportedly, nearly half the spike-specific TCRs target unmutated variant regions.

The J gene is TRBJ2-7, the V gene TRBV10-3, with 8 bases identical to TRBD2. Sequences were derived from peripheral blood, sampled on day 0 of AZD1222 vaccination. The receptor comes from an adult in good health. CDR3 in amino acids: CAISEREGAYEQYF. CDR3 bases: TGTGCCATCAGTGAGCGGGAGGGAGCCTACGAGCAGTACTTC.